The entry below gives a single TCR beta chain sequence along with its context. Its antigen is still unknown. The entry originates in a study of post-analysis software for immune sequencing data. Points from the study as a whole: Normalized Chao1 diversity was significantly reduced in patients versus controls. F measure clustering grouped samples strongly by preparation batch.

Built from TCR beta cDNA, the libraries had unique molecular identifiers in them. TCRdb reanalysed the PCR reads using MiXCR and keeps one entry per CDR3 protein. The data show roughly 600,000 distinct CDR3 sequences, around 47% seen once. This receptor was taken from a girl aged 5-17 years with multiple sclerosis. The material sequenced was blood.

The CDR3 DNA is TGTGCCAGCAGCTTAGCGCGTGGGTGGCAGCCCCAGCATTTT. Its protein product is CASSLARGWQPQHF. The gene calls are TRBV7-2 and TRBJ1-5, with D uncertain. The germline V gene has CDR1 SGHTA and CDR2 FQGNSA. The CDR3 runs 14 residues. The V end lost 0 bases, the J end lost 7 bases, and 10 bases lay between the germline ends.